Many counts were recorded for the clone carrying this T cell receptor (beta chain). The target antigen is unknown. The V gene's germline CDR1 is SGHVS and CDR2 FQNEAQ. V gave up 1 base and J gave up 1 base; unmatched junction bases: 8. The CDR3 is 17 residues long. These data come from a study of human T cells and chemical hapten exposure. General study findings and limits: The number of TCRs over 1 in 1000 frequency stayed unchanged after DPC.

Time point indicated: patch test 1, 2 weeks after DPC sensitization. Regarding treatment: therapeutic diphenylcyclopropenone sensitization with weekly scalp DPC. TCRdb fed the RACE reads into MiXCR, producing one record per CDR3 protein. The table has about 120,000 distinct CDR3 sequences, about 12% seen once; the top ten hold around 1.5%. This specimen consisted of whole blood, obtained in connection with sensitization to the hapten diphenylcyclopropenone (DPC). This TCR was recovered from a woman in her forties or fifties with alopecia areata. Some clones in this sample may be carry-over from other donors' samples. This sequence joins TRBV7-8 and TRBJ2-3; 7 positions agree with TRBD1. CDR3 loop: CASSLGRHRGRTDTQYF. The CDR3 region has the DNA TGTGCCAGCAGCTTAGGGCGGCACAGGGGCCGCACAGATACGCAGTATTTT.